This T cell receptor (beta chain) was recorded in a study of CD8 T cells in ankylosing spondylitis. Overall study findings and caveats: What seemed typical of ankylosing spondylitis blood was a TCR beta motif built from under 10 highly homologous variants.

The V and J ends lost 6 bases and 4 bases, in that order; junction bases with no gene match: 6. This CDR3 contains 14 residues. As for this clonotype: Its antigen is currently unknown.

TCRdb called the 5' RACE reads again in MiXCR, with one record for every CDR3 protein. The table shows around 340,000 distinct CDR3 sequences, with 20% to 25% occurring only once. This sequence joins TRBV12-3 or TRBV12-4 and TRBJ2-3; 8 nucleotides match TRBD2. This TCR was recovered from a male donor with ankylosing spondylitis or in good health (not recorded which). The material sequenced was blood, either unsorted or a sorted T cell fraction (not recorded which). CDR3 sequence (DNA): TGTGCCAGCAGCTGGGCACTAGCGGCAGATACGCAGTATTTT. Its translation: CASSWALAADTQYF.